This TCR beta chain was identified in a study of cytomegalovirus exposure and HLA in healthy donors. On the study more broadly: The same platform was used for the 100 to 150 validation repertoires as for the 650 to 700 first-cohort repertoires, as reported in a later analysis. Whole-study findings and limits: As was reported, the classifier diagnosed cytomegalovirus status with high specificity and sensitivity. The CMV antigen specificity of a few CMV-associated chains was confirmed through in vitro analysis.

Details on this clone: No antigen is known for it.

The donors were part of the validation cohort, which consisted of more than 90 subjects and was separate from the first cohort of 670 or so subjects. Some clones are missing from TCRdb's copy, which holds only in-frame ones; the method was immunoSEQ multiplex PCR. The sample includes approximately 210,000 clones, about 90% of them seen just once. This CDR3 has 14 residues. Unmatched junction bases numbered 8, after V lost 7 bases and J lost 2 bases. Per the germline V gene, CDR1 is SGHRS and CDR2 is YFSETQ. The sequencing input was PBMCs. V gene TRBV5-1 combines with J gene TRBJ2-7; 8 bases agree with TRBD2. The TCR originated in a woman aged 18-30 years in good health and CMV-seronegative. The DNA of the CDR3 is TGCGCCAGCGGCGAGGACGGGAGGGCCTACGAGCAGTACTTC. Amino acid sequence: CASGEDGRAYEQYF. The variable domain in full, completed from reference TRBV5-1 and TRBJ2-7, reads KAGVTQTPRYLIKTRGQQVTLSCSPISGHRSVSWYQQTPGQGLQFLFEYFSETQRNKGNFPGRFSGRQFSNSRSEMNVSTLELGDSALYLCASGEDGRAYEQYFGPGTRLTVT.